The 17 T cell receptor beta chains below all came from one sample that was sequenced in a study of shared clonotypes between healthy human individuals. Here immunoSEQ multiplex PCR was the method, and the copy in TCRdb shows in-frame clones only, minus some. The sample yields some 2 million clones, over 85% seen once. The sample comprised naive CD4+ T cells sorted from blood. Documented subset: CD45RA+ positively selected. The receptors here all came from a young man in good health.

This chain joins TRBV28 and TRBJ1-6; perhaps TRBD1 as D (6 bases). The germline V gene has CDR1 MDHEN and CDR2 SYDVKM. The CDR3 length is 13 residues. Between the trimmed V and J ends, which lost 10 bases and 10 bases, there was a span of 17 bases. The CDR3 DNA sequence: TGTGCCACCCGGGGGGCAGGGGTCTCACCCCTCCACTTT. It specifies CATRGAGVSPLHF.

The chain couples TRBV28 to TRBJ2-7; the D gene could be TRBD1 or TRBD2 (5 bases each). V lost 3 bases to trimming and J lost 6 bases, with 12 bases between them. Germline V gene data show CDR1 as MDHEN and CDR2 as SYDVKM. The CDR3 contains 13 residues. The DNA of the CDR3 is TGTGCCAGCAGTTTCCGGGACGGCCCCGAGCAGTACTTC. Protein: CASSFRDGPEQYF.

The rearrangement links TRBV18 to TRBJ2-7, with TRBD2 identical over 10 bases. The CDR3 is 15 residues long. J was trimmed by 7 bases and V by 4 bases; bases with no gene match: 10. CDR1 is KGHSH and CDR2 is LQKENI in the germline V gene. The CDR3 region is CASSLGASGSWEQYF. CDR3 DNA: TGTGCCAGCTCACTGGGGGCTAGCGGGAGTTGGGAGCAGTACTTC.

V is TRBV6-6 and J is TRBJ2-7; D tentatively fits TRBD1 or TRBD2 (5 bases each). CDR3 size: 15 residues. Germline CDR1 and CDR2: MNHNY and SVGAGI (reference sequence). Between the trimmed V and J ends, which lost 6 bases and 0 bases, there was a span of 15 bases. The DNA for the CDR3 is TGTGCCAGCAGCCGGGACCGGATGAGCTCCTACGAGCAGTACTTC. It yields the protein CASSRDRMSSYEQYF.

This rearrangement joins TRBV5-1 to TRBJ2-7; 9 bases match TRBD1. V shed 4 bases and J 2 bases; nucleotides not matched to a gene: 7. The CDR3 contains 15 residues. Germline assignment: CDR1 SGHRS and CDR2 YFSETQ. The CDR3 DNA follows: TGCGCCAGCAGCGAAGGACAGGGGATAACCTACGAGCAGTACTTC. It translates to CASSEGQGITYEQYF.

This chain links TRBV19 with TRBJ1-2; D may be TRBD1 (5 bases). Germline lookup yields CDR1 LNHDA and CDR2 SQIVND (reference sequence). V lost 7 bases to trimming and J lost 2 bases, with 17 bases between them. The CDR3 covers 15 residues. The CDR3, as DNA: TGTGCCAGTATCGATCCCCTGACAGTCAACTATGGCTACACCTTC. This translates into CASIDPLTVNYGYTF.

The DNA for the CDR3 is TGTGCCATCAGTGAGTCTCCCACGGGGGGCGGAACTGAAGCTTTCTTT. It specifies CAISESPTGGGTEAFF. The chain carries TRBV10-3 and TRBJ1-1, with D perhaps TRBD1 (6 bases). V shed 0 bases and J shed 5 bases, with 16 bases lying between them. Germline CDR1 is ENHRY and CDR2 is SYGVKD. The CDR3 spans 16 residues.

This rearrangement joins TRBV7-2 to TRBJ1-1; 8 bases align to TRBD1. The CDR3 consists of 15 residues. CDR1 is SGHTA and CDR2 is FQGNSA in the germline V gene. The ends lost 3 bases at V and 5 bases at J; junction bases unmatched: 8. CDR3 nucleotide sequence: TGTGCCAGCAGCTTGTACGGACAGGGAGGGACTGAAGCTTTCTTT. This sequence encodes CASSLYGQGGTEAFF.

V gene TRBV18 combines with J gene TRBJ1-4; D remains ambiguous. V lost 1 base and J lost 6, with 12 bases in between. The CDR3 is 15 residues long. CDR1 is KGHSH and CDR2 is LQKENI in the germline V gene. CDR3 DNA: TGTGCCAGCTCACCACGTGTCGGTATAGATGAAAAACTGTTTTTT. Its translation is CASSPRVGIDEKLFF.

The CDR3 coding sequence is TGTGCCAGCAGCGTAGTGGGCGGGGAGTTCACCGGGGAGCTGTTTTTT. The encoded protein is CASSVVGGEFTGELFF. V usage is TRBV9 and J usage is TRBJ2-2, with D perhaps matching TRBD2 (6 bases). V lost 0 bases and J 4 bases, leaving 13 bases between the germline ends. The CDR3 totals 16 residues. From germline, CDR1 is SGDLS and CDR2 YYNGEE.

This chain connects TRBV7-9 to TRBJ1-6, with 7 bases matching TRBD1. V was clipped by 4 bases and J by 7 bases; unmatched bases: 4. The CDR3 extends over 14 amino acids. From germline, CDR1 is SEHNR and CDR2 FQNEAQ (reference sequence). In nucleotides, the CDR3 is TGTGCCAGCAGCTCAATGGGACAGAATTCACCCCTCCACTTT. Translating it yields CASSSMGQNSPLHF.

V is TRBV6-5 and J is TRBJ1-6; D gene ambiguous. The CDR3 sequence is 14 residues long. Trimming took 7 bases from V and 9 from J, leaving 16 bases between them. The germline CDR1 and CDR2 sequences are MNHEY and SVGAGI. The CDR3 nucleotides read TGTGCCAGCAAGGCAGCCACCAATGGTTCACCCCTCCACTTT. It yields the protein CASKAATNGSPLHF.

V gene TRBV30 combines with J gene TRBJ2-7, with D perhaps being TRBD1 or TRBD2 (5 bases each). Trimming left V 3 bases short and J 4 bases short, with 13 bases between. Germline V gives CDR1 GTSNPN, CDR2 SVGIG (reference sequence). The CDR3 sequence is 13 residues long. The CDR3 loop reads CAWRQGVGYEQYF. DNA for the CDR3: TGTGCCTGGAGGCAGGGAGTAGGGTACGAGCAGTACTTC.

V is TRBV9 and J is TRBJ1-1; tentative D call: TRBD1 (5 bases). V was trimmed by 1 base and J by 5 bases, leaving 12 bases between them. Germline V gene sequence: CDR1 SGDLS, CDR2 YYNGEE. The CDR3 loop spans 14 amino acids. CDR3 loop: CASSVLGGATEAFF. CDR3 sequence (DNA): TGTGCCAGCAGCGTACTAGGCGGGGCTACTGAAGCTTTCTTT.

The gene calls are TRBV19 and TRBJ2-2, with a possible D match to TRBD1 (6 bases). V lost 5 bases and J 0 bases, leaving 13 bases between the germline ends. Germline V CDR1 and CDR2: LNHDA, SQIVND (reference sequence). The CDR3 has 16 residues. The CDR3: CASSATGNSNTGELFF. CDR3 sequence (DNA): TGTGCCAGTAGTGCCACAGGGAATTCGAACACCGGGGAGCTGTTTTTT.

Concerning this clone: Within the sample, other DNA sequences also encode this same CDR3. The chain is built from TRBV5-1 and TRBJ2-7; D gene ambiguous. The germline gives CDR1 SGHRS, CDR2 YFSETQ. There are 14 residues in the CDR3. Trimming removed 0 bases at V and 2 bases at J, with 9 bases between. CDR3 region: CASSLVVGPYEQYF. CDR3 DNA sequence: TGCGCCAGCAGCTTGGTCGTAGGGCCCTACGAGCAGTACTTC.

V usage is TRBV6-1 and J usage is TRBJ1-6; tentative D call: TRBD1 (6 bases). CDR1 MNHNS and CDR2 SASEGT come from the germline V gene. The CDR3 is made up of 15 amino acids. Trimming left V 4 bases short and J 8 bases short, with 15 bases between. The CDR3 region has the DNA TGTGCCAGCAGTGCACTCACCAACAGGGATTCACCCCTCCACTTT. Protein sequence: CASSALTNRDSPLHF.